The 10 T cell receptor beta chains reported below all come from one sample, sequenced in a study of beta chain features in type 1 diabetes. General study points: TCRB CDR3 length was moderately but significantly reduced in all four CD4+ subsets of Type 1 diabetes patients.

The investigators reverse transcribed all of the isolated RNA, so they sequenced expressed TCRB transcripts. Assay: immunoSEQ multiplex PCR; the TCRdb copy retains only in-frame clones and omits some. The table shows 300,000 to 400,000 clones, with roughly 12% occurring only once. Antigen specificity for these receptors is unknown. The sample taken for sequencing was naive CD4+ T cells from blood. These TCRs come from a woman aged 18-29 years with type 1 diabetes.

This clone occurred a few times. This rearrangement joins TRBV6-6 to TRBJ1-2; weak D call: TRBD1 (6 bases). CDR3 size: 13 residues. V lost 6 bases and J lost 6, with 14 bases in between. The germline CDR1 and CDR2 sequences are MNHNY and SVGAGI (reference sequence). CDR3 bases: TGTGCCAGCAGGAAGTACAGGGAAGATGGCTACACCTTC. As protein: CASRKYREDGYTF.

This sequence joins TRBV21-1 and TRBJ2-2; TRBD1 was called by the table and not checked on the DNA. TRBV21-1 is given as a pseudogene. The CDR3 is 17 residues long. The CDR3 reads CASTLGRDRGPPGELFF. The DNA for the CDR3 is TGTGCCAGCACCCTTGGCCGGGACAGGGGGCCCCCCGGGGAGCTGTTTTTT.

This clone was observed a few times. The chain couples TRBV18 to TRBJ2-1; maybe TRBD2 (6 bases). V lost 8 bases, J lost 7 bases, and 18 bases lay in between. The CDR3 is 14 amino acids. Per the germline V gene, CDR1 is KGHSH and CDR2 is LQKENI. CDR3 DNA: TGTGCCAGCAGTCCGGGACTCCCGCGGAATGAGCAGTTCTTC. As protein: CASSPGLPRNEQFF.

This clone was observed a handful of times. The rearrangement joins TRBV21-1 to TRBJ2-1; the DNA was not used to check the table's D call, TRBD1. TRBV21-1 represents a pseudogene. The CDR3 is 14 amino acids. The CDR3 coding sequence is TGTGCCAGCAGCGCCCGGACAGGGTTGAATGAGCAGTTCTTC. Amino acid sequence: CASSARTGLNEQFF.

The CDR3 DNA follows: TGCAGCGGGGAGGGAGGCAAGAGCAATGAGCAGTTCTTC. Encoded protein: CSGEGGKSNEQFF. This chain connects TRBV29-1 to TRBJ2-1; 7 bases match TRBD2. J was trimmed by 6 bases and V by 7 bases; bases with no gene match: 9. In germline, CDR1 is SQVTM, CDR2 ANQGSEA. The CDR3 extends over 13 amino acids.

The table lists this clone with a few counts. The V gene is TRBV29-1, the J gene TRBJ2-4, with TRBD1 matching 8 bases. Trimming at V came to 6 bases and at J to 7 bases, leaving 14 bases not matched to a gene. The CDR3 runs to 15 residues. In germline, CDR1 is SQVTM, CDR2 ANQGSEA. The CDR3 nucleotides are TGCAGCGTAGGGGAAGGGACAGGTATACGGAACATTCAGTACTTC. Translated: CSVGEGTGIRNIQYF.

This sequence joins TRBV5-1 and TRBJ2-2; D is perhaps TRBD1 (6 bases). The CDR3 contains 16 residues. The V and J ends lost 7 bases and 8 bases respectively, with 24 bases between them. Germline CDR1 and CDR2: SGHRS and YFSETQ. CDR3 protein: CASGDPGQGSTGELFF. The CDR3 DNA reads TGCGCCAGCGGGGACCCGGGCCAGGGGAGTACTGGGGAGCTGTTTTTT.

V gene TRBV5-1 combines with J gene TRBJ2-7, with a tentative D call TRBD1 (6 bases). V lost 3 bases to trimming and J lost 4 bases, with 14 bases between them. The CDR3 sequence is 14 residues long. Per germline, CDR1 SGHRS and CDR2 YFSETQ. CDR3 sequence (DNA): TGCGCCAGCAGCTCGGGACAACCACCTTACGAGCAGTACTTC. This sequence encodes CASSSGQPPYEQYF.

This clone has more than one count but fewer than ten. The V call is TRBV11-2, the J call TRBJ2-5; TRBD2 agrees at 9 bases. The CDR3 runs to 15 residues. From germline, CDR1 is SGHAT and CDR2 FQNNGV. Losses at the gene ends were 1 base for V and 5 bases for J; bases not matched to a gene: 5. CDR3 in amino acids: CASSLGGRALETQYF. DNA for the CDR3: TGTGCCAGCAGCTTAGGCGGGAGGGCCTTGGAGACCCAGTACTTC.

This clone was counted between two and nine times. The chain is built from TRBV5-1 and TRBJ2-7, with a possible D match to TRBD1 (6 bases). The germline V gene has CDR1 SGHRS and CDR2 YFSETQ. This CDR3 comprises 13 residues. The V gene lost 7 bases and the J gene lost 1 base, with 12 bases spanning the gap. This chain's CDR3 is CASGAGQSYEQYF. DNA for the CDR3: TGCGCCAGCGGGGCTGGACAGTCCTACGAGCAGTACTTC.